The T cell receptor (beta chain) under discussion was sequenced for a study of T cells in Graves' hyperthyroidism and ophthalmopathy. Overall study results and limits: Model predictions of ophthalmopathy came a median approximately 6.8 months before onset.

Ten or more counts support this clonotype. What it binds is unknown. Trimming shortened V by 2 bases and J by 7 bases, and 8 bases separated the two germline ends. The CDR3 sequence is 13 residues long. Germline V gene data show CDR1 as SGHDN and CDR2 as FVKESK. TCR beta CDR3 regions were amplified from RNA. TCR CDR3 regions were first amplified by RT-PCR with HTBI primers. TCRdb processed the multiplex PCR reads anew with MiXCR; each CDR3 protein has one entry. The repertoire holds around 700,000 distinct CDR3 sequences, 30% to 40% seen once, with around 29% in the top ten. Not enrolled were patients with uncontrolled infection, other autoimmune disease, pregnancy or lactation.

This rearrangement joins TRBV14 to TRBJ2-2, with D tentatively TRBD1 (5 bases). This receptor was identified in a woman in her forties with Graves' hyperthyroidism. Material: blood. The CDR3 reads CASSQFRVGELFF. The CDR3 nucleotides are TGTGCCAGCAGCCAATTCAGGGTCGGGGAGCTGTTTTTT.